This TCR beta chain came from a study of naive and memory T cell subsets. Findings and limits, study-wide: TCR abundance followed a power law differing between naive and memory subsets.

V shed 6 bases and J 4 bases; nucleotides not matched to a gene: 12. The V gene's germline CDR1 is MNHEY and CDR2 SVGEGT. CDR3 length: 16 amino acids. Concerning this clonotype itself: What it recognizes is unknown.

Both TRBC1 and TRBC2 were covered by a beta constant-region primer of two equimolar oligonucleotides. Four rounds of PCR amplified the ligated cDNA using nested alpha and beta constant-region primers plus SP2. In TCRdb, the UMI-ligation and nested PCR reads were re-called with MiXCR into one record per CDR3 protein. The sample holds around 110,000 distinct CDR3 sequences, roughly 36% seen once. CD4+ T cell IFNgamma after overnight CMV lysate exposure gave donor CMV status. CD4 T cells were positively selected, then CD8 T cells from the CD4-negative fraction. This TCR derives from a human donor in good health. The rearrangement joins TRBV6-2 or TRBV6-3 to TRBJ2-3, with 8 positions matching TRBD1. The sample consisted of central memory CD4+ T cells from blood. This chain's CDR3 is CASRGVNRQGPDTQYF. CDR3 bases: TGTGCCAGCAGGGGAGTAAACCGACAGGGGCCAGATACGCAGTATTTT.